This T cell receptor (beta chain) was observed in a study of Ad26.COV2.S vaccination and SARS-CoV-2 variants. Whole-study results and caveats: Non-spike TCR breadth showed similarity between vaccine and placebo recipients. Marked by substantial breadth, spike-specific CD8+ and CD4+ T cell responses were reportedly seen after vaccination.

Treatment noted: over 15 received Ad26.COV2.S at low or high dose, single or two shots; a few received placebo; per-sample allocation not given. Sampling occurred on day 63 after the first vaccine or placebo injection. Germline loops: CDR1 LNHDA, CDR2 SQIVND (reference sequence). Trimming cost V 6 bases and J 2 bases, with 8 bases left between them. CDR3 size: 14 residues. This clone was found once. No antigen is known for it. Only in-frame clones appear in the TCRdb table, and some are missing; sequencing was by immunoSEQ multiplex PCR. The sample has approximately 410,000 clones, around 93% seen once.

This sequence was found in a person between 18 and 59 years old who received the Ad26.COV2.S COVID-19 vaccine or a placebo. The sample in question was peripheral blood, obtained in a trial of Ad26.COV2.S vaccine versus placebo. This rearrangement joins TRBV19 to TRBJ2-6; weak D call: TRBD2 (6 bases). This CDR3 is CASSRGAGANVLTF. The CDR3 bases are TGTGCCAGTAGCCGCGGGGCTGGGGCCAACGTCCTGACTTTC. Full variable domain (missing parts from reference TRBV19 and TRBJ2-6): DGGITQSPKYLFRKEGQNVTLSCEQNLNHDAMYWYRQDPGQGLRLIYYSQIVNDFQKGDIAEGYSVSREKKESFPLTVTSAQKNPTAFYLCASSRGAGANVLTFGAGSRLTVL.